The T cell receptor beta chain under discussion was sequenced for a study of cytomegalovirus exposure and HLA in healthy donors. Assay used: immunoSEQ multiplex PCR; TCRdb lists only in-frame clones, some missing. Of 43,000 or so clones listed, roughly 90% are singletons. The germline V gene encodes CDR1 SGHRS and CDR2 YFSETQ. This CDR3 contains 14 residues. V shed 1 base and J shed 0 bases, with 8 bases lying between them. The V call is TRBV5-1, the J call TRBJ2-7; D not resolved. The TCR originated in a man between 18 and 29 years old in good health and CMV-seronegative. The sample was PBMCs. The CDR3 region is CASSLIRGSYEQYF. In DNA form, the CDR3 reads TGCGCCAGCAGCTTGATCCGCGGCTCCTACGAGCAGTACTTC. Full variable domain (rest looked up from reference TRBV5-1 and TRBJ2-7): KAGVTQTPRYLIKTRGQQVTLSCSPISGHRSVSWYQQTPGQGLQFLFEYFSETQRNKGNFPGRFSGRQFSNSRSEMNVSTLELGDSALYLCASSLIRGSYEQYFGPGTRLTVT.